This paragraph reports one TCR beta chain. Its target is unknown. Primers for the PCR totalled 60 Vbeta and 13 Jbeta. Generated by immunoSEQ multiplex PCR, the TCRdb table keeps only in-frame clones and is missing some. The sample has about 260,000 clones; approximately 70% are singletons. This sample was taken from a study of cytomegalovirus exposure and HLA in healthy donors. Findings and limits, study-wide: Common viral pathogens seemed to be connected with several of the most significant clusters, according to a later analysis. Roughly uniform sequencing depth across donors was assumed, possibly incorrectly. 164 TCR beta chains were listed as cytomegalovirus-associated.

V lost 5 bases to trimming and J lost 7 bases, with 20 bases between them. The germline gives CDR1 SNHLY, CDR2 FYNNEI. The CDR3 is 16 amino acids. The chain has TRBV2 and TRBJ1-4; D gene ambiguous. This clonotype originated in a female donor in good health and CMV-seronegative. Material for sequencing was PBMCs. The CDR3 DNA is TGTGCCAGCAGTCGACTCGAGGGTGTCCTTAGTGAAAAACTGTTTTTT. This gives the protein CASSRLEGVLSEKLFF.